Listed here is a single T cell receptor beta chain. The target antigen is unknown. Profiled with immunoSEQ multiplex PCR; TCRdb holds only in-frame clones, not every one. Of 70,000 or so clones in the sample, approximately 84% were seen once. This entry belongs to a study of T cells in localized non-small cell lung cancer. Study-wide results and caveats: Measurement of T cell clonality placed uninvolved adjacent lung highest, above the level in tumor. Appearance in adjacent lung was seen for a median about 58 of the top 100 tumor clones.

The CDR3 is made up of 13 amino acids. Germline CDR1 and CDR2: SGHRS and YFSETQ. Trimming took off 4 bases at V and 2 bases at J, with 8 bases between the two ends. The input for sequencing was peripheral blood, taken before any cancer treatment. The chain carries TRBV5-1 and TRBJ2-3; the D is unclear. This TCR derives from a female donor over 55 with stage I lung adenocarcinoma. This CDR3 reads CASSPAATDTQYF. The CDR3 coding sequence is TGCGCCAGCAGCCCCGCCGCCACAGATACGCAGTATTTT.